This TCR beta chain was sequenced during a study of post-analysis software for immune sequencing data. CDR1 DFQATT and CDR2 SNEGSKA come from the germline V gene (reference sequence). The CDR3 runs to 13 residues. V dropped 6 bases and J dropped 2 bases, with 13 bases sitting between them. The TCR beta cDNA libraries contained unique molecular identifiers. TCRdb used MiXCR to reprocess the PCR reads, holding one entry per CDR3 protein. This sample has 350,000 to 500,000 distinct CDR3 sequences, with about 39% found just once. Study-wide results and limits: Controls had lower frequencies than patients of about 5 TRBV segments, which included TRBV5-6, TRBV5-1 and TRBV20-1.

Points on this clonotype: Its antigen is undetermined.

The sequenced material came from blood. The origin of this receptor is a girl aged 2-10 years with multiple sclerosis. The V call is TRBV20-1, the J call TRBJ1-1; D is perhaps TRBD1 (6 bases). CDR3 DNA sequence: TGCAGTGCCCCCGGGACAATTAACACTGAAGCTTTCTTT. The encoded protein is CSAPGTINTEAFF.